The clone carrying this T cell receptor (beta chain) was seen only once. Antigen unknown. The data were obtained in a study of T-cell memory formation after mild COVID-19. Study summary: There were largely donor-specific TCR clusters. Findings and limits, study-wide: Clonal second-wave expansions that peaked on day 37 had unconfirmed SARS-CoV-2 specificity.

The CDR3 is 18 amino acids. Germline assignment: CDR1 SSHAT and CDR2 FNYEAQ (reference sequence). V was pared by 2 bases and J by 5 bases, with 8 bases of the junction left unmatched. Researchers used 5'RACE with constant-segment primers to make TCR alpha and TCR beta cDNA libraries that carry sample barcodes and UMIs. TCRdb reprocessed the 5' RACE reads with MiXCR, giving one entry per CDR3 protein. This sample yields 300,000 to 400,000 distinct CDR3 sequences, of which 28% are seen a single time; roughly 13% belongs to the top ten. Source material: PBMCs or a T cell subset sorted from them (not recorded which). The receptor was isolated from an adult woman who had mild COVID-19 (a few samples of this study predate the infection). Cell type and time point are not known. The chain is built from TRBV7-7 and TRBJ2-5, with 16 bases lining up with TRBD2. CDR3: CASSLQPGLAGGPETQYF. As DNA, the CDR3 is TGTGCCAGCAGCTTACAACCGGGACTAGCGGGGGGGCCGGAGACCCAGTACTTC.